The clone carrying this TCR beta chain was seen many times. It was with unique molecular identifiers that the TCRbeta library was prepared. Via MiXCR, TCRdb re-called the PCR reads, giving one row per CDR3 protein. The data hold some 240,000 distinct CDR3 sequences, with 12% observed a single time. V was pared by 5 bases and J by 1 base, with 16 bases between. From germline, CDR1 is MNHEY and CDR2 SVGEGT. This CDR3 is 16 amino acids long. The sample is drawn from a study of T-cell reconstitution after alpha-beta-depleted transplantation in children. The chain recombines TRBV6-2 or TRBV6-3 with TRBJ2-3; D may be TRBD1 or TRBD2 (5 bases each). The starting material was PBMCs from the stem cell graft donor, obtained from the stem cell graft. The sequence was collected from a human donor who donated a stem cell graft to a child with acute lymphoblastic leukemia. This CDR3 is CASSLPGAIGTDTQYF. For the CDR3, the DNA is TGTGCCAGCAGTCTCCCCGGGGCGATAGGCACAGATACGCAGTATTTT.